Sequencing of this T cell receptor beta chain was carried out in a study of beta chain features in type 1 diabetes. Study-wide context: The patient and healthy donor groups were comparable for age, gender and cell yields. Study conclusions and caveats: Shortening of TCRB CDR3s, moderate but significant, appeared in all four CD4+ subsets of Type 1 diabetes patients. Any HLA effect on TCRB rearrangement was left unresolved by small sub-analyses.

This clone was recorded at least ten times. Its matching antigen is unknown. cDNA synthesis used the whole RNA isolate, giving expressed TCRB sequences. TCRdb keeps only in-frame clones here, not all; method: immunoSEQ multiplex PCR. The sample has around 250,000 clones, roughly 13% seen once. The CDR3 length is 16 residues. Trimming stripped 4 bases from V and 6 bases from J, with 19 bases between. This chain links TRBV23-1 with TRBJ2-1, with D possibly matching TRBD2 (6 bases). TRBV23-1 carries the ORF label, with uncertain function. This receptor was obtained from a woman in her 40s in good health. Sequences were obtained from naive CD4+ T cells from blood. CDR3 DNA: TGCGCCAGCAGTCGTAGTCTGCTAGCGACCCCCAATGAGCAGTTCTTC. It encodes CASSRSLLATPNEQFF.